By share of the sample, the clone carrying this T cell receptor (beta chain) is large. The sample comes from a study of tumor-infiltrating lymphocytes in primary liver carcinoma. RNA and DNA were co-extracted from around 18-30 mg of unsorted bulk tissue. By surgical resection, the patients were treated for their primary liver carcinoma. TCR beta cDNA was reverse-transcribed from about 500 ng of total RNA. The reaction used a constant-region primer and ProtoScript II reverse transcriptase. Generation of the TCR beta libraries relied on three nested multiplex PCR rounds using slightly modified ARM-PCR. TRBV1-TRBV30 forward primers and a C-beta reverse primer were used in the first two PCR rounds, which each ran for approximately 10 cycles. TCRdb processed the multiplex PCR reads anew with MiXCR; each CDR3 protein has one entry. Among tens of thousands of distinct CDR3 sequences, 75% were seen once, and the ten largest hold around 40%.

The CDR3 loop spans 15 amino acids. From germline, CDR1 is SGHAT and CDR2 FQNNGV. V lost 1 base to trimming and J lost 5 bases; unmatched junction nucleotides: 5. The clonotype was recovered from a man aged 35 to 55 with primary liver carcinoma and hepatitis B virus infection. V and J are TRBV11-2 and TRBJ2-3, with 8 nucleotides matching TRBD1. The source material was tumor-adjacent normal liver tissue. The CDR3 here is CASSLVSQGGDTQYF. The CDR3, as DNA: TGTGCCAGCAGCTTAGTATCACAGGGGGGAGATACGCAGTATTTT.